The rows below give T cell receptor beta chains drawn from one sample of a study of OX40 agonist ivuxolimab in advanced cancers. Produced via immunoSEQ multiplex PCR; TCRdb's table is partial and in-frame only. This sample has under 40,000 clones, with over 65% found just once. The sample in question was CD4+ or CD8+ T cells sorted from blood, obtained in a trial of the OX40 agonist ivuxolimab. The receptors stem from an adult with an advanced solid tumor such as melanoma, head and neck, liver or kidney cancer. CDR3s include the opening cysteine and the closing phenylalanine or tryptophan. The D gene is left open where the match is weak. The listing skips clone size in some rows; elsewhere it reads once, few, many or a size class.

V gene	J gene	D gene	clone size	CDR3 DNA	CDR3 protein
TRBV19	TRBJ2-7	.	.	TGTGCCAGTAGTATGGGGCGCGAGCAGTACTTC	CASSMGREQYF
TRBV6-5	TRBJ1-1	.	.	TGTGCCAGCAGTTACACGGGGCGGGAGGGCACTGAAGCTTTCTTT	CASSYTGREGTEAFF
TRBV6-1	TRBJ1-2	.	.	TGTGCCAGCAGTGCTCCGGACGGCTACACCTTC	CASSAPDGYTF
TRBV2	TRBJ2-7	.	.	TGTGCCAGCAGTGGTTGGGGGTCACGGGACTTTTGGTACGAGCAGTACTTC	CASSGWGSRDFWYEQYF
TRBV7-3	TRBJ2-5	TRBD2	once	TGTGCCAGCAGCTTAACCACTAGCGGAGAGACCCAGTACTTC	CASSLTTSGETQYF
TRBV5-4	TRBJ1-1	.	.	TGTGCCAGCAGCTCACAAATGAACACTGAAGCTTTCTTT	CASSSQMNTEAFF
TRBV6-1	TRBJ1-1	.	.	TGTGCCAGCAGTGAAGTGACGAGCACTGAAGCTTTCTTT	CASSEVTSTEAFF
TRBV28	TRBJ2-3	.	.	TGTGCCAGCAGACAGGGGGGGAGCACAGATACGCAGTATTTT	CASRQGGSTDTQYF
TRBV19	TRBJ2-2	TRBD2	once	TGTGCCAGTAGTAGGGGGGGGAGACCCCCCGGGGAGCTGTTTTTT	CASSRGGRPPGELFF
TRBV28	TRBJ1-2	.	.	TGTGCCAGCAGCCCACCTGTGAGGGGACTTGGCTACACCTTC	CASSPPVRGLGYTF
TRBV4-1	TRBJ2-7	TRBD2	.	TGCGCCAGCAGCCAAGGTCTAGCGGGAGAGTGGTACGAGCAGTACTTC	CASSQGLAGEWYEQYF
TRBV30	TRBJ1-1	TRBD1	.	TGTGCCTGGAGTCAGGGGACAGCCACTGAAGCTTTCTTT	CAWSQGTATEAFF
TRBV19	TRBJ1-4	.	.	TGTGCCAGTAAGGCTGGAGTGGCTAATGAAAAACTGTTTTTT	CASKAGVANEKLFF
TRBV11-2	TRBJ1-1	.	.	TGTGCCAGCAGCACCCTCTTCCATGAAGCTTTCTTT	CASSTLFHEAFF
TRBV11-1	TRBJ2-7	TRBD1	.	TGTGCCAGCAGTTCCGGGACAGGGAATAGTGAGCAGTACTTC	CASSSGTGNSEQYF
TRBV30	TRBJ2-3	.	.	TGTGCCTGGAGTGTCCTACCAGATACGCAGTATTTT	CAWSVLPDTQYF
TRBV30	TRBJ2-1	TRBD2	.	TGTGCCTGGAGTAAGGGGGACGTAGCGGGAGGACGCTACAATGAGCAGTTCTTC	CAWSKGDVAGGRYNEQFF
TRBV10-3	TRBJ2-5	.	few	TGTGCCATCAGTGAAGTCAGGGAAGAGACCCAGTACTTC	CAISEVREETQYF
TRBV19	TRBJ2-6	.	.	TGTGCCAGCGGGGGACGTGCTGGGGCCAACGTCCTGACTTTC	CASGGRAGANVLTF
TRBV7-6	TRBJ1-2	.	.	TGTGCCAGCAGCTTGCAGGCTAACTATGGCTACACCTTC	CASSLQANYGYTF
TRBV9	TRBJ1-3	.	.	TGTGCCAGCAGCCCTCGTCCCCCCGGGGGGGGAGCGGGAAACACCATATATTTT	CASSPRPPGGGAGNTIYF
TRBV7-9	TRBJ2-1	.	.	TGTGCCAGCAGGCAAGAGGCCAATGAGCAGTTCTTC	CASRQEANEQFF
TRBV28	TRBJ2-2	.	.	TGTGCCAGCACCAGTGAGGGGCGGGAGCTGTTTTTT	CASTSEGRELFF
TRBV28	TRBJ1-2	TRBD1	.	TGTGCCAGCAGGGAGACAGGGGACTATGGCTACACCTTC	CASRETGDYGYTF
TRBV30	TRBJ1-1	.	few	TGTGCCTGGGCCCCAAGACAGGAGAAAGCTTTCTTT	CAWAPRQEKAFF
TRBV4-1	TRBJ2-3	TRBD2	.	TGCGCCAGCACTCCCATAGCGGGACTGCGCACAGATACGCAGTATTTT	CASTPIAGLRTDTQYF
TRBV28	TRBJ1-3	.	.	TGTGCCAGCAGTTTATACGGTCAGGGATTGATCTCTGGAAACACCATATATTTT	CASSLYGQGLISGNTIYF
TRBV5-1	TRBJ1-2	.	.	TGCGCCAGCAGTTCCGACAGTTTTAACTATGGCTACACCTTC	CASSSDSFNYGYTF
TRBV5-1	TRBJ2-5	.	.	TGCGCCAGCAGAAACCAAGACGGGACCCAGTACTTC	CASRNQDGTQYF
TRBV14	TRBJ2-7	.	.	TGTGCCAGCAGCCAAGGGGCAACCTACGAGCAGTACTTC	CASSQGATYEQYF